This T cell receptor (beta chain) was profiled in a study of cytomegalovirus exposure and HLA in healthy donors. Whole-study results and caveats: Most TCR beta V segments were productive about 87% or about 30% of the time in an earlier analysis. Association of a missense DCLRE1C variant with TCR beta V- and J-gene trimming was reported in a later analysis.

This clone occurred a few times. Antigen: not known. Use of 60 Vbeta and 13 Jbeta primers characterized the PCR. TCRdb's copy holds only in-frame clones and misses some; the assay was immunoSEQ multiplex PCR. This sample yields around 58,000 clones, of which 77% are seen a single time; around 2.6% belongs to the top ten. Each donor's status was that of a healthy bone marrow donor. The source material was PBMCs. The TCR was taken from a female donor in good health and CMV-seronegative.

The CDR3 bases are TGTGCCAGCAGTCGTACAGCCTACGAGCAGTACTTC. Its translation: CASSRTAYEQYF. J is TRBJ2-7 and V is TRBV2, with D unclear. Per the germline V gene, CDR1 is SNHLY and CDR2 is FYNNEI. CDR3 length: 12 residues. Trimming removed 5 bases from V and 2 bases from J, with 7 bases in between.